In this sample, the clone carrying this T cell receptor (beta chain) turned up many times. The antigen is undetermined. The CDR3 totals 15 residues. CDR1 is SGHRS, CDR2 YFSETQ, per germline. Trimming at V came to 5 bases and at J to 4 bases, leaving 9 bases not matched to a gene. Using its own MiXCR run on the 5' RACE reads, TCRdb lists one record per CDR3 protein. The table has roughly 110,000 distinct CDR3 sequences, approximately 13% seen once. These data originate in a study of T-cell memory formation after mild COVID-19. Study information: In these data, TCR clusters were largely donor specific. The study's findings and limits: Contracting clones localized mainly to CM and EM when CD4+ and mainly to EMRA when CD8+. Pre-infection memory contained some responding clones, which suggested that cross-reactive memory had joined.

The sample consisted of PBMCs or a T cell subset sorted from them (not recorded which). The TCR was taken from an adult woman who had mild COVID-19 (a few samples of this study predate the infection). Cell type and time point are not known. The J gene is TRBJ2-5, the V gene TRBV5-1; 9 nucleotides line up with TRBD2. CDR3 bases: TGCGCCAGCAGTCCTGGACTAGCGTCGGGAGAGACCCAGTACTTC. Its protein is CASSPGLASGETQYF. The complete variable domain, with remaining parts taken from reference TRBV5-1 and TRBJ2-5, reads KAGVTQTPRYLIKTRGQQVTLSCSPISGHRSVSWYQQTPGQGLQFLFEYFSETQRNKGNFPGRFSGRQFSNSRSEMNVSTLELGDSALYLCASSPGLASGETQYFGPGTRLLVL.